This TCR beta chain was captured by sequencing in a study of T cell responses to AZD1222 COVID-19 vaccine. Only in-frame clones appear in the TCRdb table, and some are missing; sequencing was by immunoSEQ multiplex PCR. Among more than 75,000 clones listed, about 89% were seen once. This clone was seen once. What it recognizes is unknown. This CDR3 region has 15 residues. The germline gives CDR1 MNHNY, CDR2 SVGAGI (reference sequence). V was pared by 6 bases and J by 8 bases, with 8 bases of the junction left unmatched. Regarding the study as a whole: Nearly half of spike-specific TCRs reportedly target unmutated variant regions.

This chain joins TRBV6-6 and TRBJ1-4; 11 nucleotides line up with TRBD1. The sample was peripheral blood, taken on day 0 of AZD1222 vaccination. The clonotype comes from an adult in good health. CDR3 nucleotides: TGTGCCAGCAGACTCGGACAGGGGGCCGGCGAAAAACTGTTTTTT. This codes for CASRLGQGAGEKLFF.